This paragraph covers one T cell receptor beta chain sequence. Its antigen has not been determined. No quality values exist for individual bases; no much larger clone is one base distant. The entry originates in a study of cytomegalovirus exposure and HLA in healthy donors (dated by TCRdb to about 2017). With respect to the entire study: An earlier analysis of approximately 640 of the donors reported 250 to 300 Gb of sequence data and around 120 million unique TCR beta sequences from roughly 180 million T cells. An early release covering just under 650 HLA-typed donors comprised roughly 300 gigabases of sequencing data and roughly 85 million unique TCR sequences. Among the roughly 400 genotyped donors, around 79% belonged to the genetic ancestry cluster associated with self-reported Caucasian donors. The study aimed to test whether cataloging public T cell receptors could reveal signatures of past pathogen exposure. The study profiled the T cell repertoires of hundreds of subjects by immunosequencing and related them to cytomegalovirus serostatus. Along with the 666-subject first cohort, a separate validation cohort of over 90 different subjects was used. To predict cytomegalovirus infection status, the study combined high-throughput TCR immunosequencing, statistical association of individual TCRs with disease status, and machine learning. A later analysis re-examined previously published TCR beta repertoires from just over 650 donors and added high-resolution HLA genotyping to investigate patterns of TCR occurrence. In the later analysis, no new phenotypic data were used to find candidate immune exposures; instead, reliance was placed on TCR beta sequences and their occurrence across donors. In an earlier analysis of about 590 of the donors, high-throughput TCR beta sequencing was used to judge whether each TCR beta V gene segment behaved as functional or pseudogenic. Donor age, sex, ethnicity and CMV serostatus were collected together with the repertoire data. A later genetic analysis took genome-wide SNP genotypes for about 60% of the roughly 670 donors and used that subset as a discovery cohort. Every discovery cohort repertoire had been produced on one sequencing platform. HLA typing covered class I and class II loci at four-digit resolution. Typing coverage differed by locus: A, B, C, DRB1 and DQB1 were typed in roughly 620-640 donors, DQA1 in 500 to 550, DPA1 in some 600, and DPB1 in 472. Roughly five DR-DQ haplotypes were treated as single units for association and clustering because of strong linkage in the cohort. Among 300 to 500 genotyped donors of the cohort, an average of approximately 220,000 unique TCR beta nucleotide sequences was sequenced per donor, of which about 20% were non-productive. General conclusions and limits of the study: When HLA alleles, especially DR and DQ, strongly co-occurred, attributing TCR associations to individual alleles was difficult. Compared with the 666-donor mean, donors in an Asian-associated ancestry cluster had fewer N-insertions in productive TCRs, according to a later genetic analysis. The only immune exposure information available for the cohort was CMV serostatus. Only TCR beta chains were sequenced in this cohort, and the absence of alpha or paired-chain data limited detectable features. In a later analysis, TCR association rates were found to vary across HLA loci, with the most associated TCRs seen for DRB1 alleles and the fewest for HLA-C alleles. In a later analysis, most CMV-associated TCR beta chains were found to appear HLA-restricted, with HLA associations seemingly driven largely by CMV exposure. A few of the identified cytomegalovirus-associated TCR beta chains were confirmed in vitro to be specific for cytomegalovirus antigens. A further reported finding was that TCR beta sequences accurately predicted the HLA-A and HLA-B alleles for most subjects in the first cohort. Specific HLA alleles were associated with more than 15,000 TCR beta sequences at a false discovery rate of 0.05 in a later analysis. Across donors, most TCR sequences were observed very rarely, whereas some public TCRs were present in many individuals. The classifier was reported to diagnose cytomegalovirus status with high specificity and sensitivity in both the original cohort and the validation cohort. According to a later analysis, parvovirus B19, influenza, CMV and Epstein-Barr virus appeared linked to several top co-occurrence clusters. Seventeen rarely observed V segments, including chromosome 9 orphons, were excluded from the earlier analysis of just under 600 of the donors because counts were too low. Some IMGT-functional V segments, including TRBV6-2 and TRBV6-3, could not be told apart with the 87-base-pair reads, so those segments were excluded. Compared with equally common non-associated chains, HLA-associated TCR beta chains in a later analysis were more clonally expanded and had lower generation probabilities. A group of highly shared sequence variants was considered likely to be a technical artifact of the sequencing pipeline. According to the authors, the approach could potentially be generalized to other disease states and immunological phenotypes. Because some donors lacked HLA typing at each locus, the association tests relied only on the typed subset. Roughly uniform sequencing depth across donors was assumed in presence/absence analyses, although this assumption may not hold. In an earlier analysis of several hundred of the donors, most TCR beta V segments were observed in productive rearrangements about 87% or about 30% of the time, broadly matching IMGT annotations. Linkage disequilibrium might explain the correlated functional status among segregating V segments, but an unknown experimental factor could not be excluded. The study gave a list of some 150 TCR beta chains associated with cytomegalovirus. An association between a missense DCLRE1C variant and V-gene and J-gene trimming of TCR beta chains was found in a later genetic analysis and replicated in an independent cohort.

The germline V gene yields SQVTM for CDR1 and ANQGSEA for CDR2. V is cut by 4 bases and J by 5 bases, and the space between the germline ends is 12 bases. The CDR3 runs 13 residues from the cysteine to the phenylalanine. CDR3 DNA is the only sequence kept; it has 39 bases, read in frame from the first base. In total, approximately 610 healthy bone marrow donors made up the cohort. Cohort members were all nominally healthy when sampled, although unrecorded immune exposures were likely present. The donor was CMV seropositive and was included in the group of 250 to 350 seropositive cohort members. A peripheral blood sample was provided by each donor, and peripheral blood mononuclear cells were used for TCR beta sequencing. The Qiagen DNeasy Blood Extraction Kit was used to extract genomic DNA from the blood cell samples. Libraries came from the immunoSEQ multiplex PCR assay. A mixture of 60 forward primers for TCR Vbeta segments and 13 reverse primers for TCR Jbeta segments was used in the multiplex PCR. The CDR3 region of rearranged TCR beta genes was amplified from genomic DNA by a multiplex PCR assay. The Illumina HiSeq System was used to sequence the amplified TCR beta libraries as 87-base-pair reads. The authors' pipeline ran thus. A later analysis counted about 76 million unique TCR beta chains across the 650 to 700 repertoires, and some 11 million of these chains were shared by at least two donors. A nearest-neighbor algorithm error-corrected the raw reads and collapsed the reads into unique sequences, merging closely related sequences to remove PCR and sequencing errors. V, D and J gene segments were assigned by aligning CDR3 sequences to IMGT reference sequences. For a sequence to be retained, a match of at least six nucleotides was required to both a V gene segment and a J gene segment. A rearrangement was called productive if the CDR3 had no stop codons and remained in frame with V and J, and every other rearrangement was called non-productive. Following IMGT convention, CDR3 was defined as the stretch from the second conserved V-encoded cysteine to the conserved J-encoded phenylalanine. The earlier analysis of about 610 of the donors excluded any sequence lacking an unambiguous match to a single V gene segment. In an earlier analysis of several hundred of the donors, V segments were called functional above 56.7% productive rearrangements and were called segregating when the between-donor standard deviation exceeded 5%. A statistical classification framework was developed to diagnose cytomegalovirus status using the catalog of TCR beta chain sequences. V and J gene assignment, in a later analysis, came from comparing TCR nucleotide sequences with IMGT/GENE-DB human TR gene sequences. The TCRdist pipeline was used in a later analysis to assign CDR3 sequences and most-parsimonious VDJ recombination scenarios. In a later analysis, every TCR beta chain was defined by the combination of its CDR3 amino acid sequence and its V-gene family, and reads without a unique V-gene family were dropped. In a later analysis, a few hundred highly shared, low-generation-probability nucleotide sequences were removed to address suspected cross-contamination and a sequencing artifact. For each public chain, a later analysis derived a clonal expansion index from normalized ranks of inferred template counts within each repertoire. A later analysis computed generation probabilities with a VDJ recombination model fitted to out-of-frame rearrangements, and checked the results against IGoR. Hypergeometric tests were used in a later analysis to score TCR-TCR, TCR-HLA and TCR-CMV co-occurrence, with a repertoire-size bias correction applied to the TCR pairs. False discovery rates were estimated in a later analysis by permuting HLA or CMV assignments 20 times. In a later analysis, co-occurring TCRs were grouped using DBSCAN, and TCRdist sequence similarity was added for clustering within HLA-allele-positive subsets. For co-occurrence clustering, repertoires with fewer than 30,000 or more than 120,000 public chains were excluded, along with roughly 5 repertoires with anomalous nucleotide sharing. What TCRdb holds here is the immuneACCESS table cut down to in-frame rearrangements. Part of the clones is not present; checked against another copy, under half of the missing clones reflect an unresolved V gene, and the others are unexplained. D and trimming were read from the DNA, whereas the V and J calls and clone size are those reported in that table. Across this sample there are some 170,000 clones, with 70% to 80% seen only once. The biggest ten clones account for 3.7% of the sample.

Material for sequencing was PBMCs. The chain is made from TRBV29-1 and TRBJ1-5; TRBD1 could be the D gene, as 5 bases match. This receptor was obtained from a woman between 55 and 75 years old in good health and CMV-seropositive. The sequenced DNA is TGCAGCGTTGCCTCAGGGATCCATCAGCCCCAGCATTTT. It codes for CSVASGIHQPQHF. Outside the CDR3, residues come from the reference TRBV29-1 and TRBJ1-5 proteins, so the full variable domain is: SAVISQKPSRDICQRGTSLTIQCQVDSQVTMMFWYRQQPGQSLTLIATANQGSEATYESGFVIDKFPISRPNLTFSTLTVSNMSPEDSSIYLCSVASGIHQPQHFGDGTRLSIL.